The T cell receptor (beta chain) described here comes from a study of blood T cell repertoires in COVID-19. Study overall: Spain, Italy and the United States supplied samples that represented acute and convalescent COVID-19. T cells, B-cell-depleted T cells, or PBMCs provided the cDNA or gDNA that served as material.

TCRdb keeps only in-frame clones here, not all; method: immunoSEQ multiplex PCR. The data show hundreds of thousands of clones, with 70% to 90% seen just once and approximately 4% held by the top ten. The CDR3 is 14 amino acids. V shed 3 bases and J 3 bases; nucleotides not matched to a gene: 3. CDR1 is SGHDN, CDR2 FVKESK, per germline. This clonotype was sampled from a woman aged 50 to 60 with active or convalescent COVID-19. V usage is TRBV14 and J usage is TRBJ1-2; 8 nucleotides match TRBD1. Sequences were obtained from peripheral blood. CDR3 bases: TGTGCCAGCAGCCACGCGGGACAGGACTATGGCTACACCTTC. It codes for CASSHAGQDYGYTF.